This T cell receptor (beta chain) was sequenced for a study of blood T cell repertoires in COVID-19. Study overall: Sources were T cells, B-cell-depleted T cells, or PBMCs; the material itself was cDNA or gDNA.

Only in-frame clones appear in the TCRdb table, and some are missing; sequencing was by immunoSEQ multiplex PCR. The sample shows 150,000 to 200,000 clones, around 80% of them seen only once. Participants were aged about 18 to 90 years, lived in 20 to 30 US areas, and enrolled virtually. Participants reported their clinical history, and cohort assignment relied on those reports. The receptor comes from a woman in her sixties or seventies who had recovered from COVID-19. Sequenced sample: PBMCs or T cells enriched from blood (not recorded which).

The CDR3 loop reads CASSRITGGRETQYF. The CDR3 bases are TGTGCCAGCAGCCGGATTACAGGGGGCAGGGAGACCCAGTACTTC. The chain is built from TRBV7-2 and TRBJ2-5, with 9 positions matching TRBD1. V was pared by 5 bases and J by 5 bases, with 9 bases of the junction left unmatched. Germline CDR1 reads SGHTA; CDR2 reads FQGNSA. The CDR3 consists of 15 residues. Looking up the rest from reference TRBV7-2 and TRBJ2-5 gives the full variable domain: GAGVSQSPSNKVTEKGKDVELRCDPISGHTALYWYRQSLGQGLEFLIYFQGNSAPDKSGLPSDRFSAERTGGSVSTLTIQRTQQEDSAVYLCASSRITGGRETQYFGPGTRLLVL.